One sample yielded the 17 T cell receptor beta chains listed below, sequenced in a study of T-cell memory formation after mild COVID-19. TCRdb redid the calling of the 5' RACE reads with MiXCR, one entry per CDR3 protein. The sample includes approximately 150,000 distinct CDR3 sequences, approximately 5.7% of them seen just once. Sequencing input: PBMCs or a T cell subset sorted from them (not recorded which). The receptors derive from an adult woman who had mild COVID-19 (a few samples of this study predate the infection). Cell type and time point are not known.

This clonotype was seen at least ten times. This chain connects TRBV7-9 to TRBJ2-1, with D possibly TRBD1 on 5 matching bases. This CDR3 spans 15 amino acids. CDR1 is SEHNR and CDR2 is FQNEAQ in the germline V gene (reference sequence). The V end lost 5 bases, the J end lost 8 bases, and 19 bases lay between the germline ends. CDR3 DNA: TGTGCCAGCAGCCCTCTGCCAGGGCTTTCGGATGAGCAGTTCTTC. It yields the protein CASSPLPGLSDEQFF.

In this sample, this clonotype turned up a few times. This chain links TRBV12-3 or TRBV12-4 with TRBJ2-5; D not resolved. This CDR3 region has 14 residues. V dropped 4 bases and J dropped 5 bases, with 14 bases sitting between them. The CDR3 DNA sequence: TGTGCCAGCAGTTCCGGCCCCGGGTTTGAGACCCAGTACTTC. It is translated as CASSSGPGFETQYF.

This clonotype has ten or more counts. CDR3 nucleotide sequence: TGTGCCAGCAGTTTATCTGCGGGAGTGTTAGATACGCAGTATTTT. This translates into CASSLSAGVLDTQYF. This sequence joins TRBV27 and TRBJ2-3; 7 nucleotides line up with TRBD2. This CDR3 has 15 amino acids. Germline values: CDR1 MNHEY, CDR2 SMNVEV (reference sequence). V lost 0 bases to trimming and J lost 5 bases; unmatched junction nucleotides: 5.

The sample holds many counts of this clonotype. The chain recombines TRBV4-2 with TRBJ2-1, with TRBD2 matching over 13 bases. The CDR3 is made up of 16 amino acids. Germline V lookup: CDR1 LGHNA, CDR2 YNFKEQ. J lost 7 bases, V lost 3 bases, and 6 bases had no gene match. The CDR3 loop reads CASSQALTSGRNEQFF. The CDR3 bases are TGTGCCAGCAGCCAGGCGTTGACTAGCGGGAGGAATGAGCAGTTCTTC.

This clonotype was counted many times. The V and J genes are TRBV4-1 and TRBJ1-4, with D uncertain. With 4 bases removed from V and 5 bases from J, the gap between germline ends came to 14 bases. Germline-derived CDR1 and CDR2 are MGHRA and YSYEKL. The CDR3 spans 15 residues. CDR3 residues: CASSPTPGSNEKLFF. Written as DNA, the CDR3 is TGCGCCAGCAGCCCGACCCCGGGAAGCAATGAAAAACTGTTTTTT.

This clonotype showed up just a few times. The chain uses TRBV25-1 and TRBJ2-3; maybe TRBD1 (6 bases). V lost 3 bases to trimming and J lost 0 bases, with 10 bases between them. This CDR3 has 15 residues. CDR1 is MGHDK, CDR2 SYGVNS, per germline. In DNA, the CDR3 is TGTGCCAGCAGTGATGCAGGGGCTAGCACAGATACGCAGTATTTT. Protein product: CASSDAGASTDTQYF.

This clonotype was found a few times. V usage is TRBV5-1 and J usage is TRBJ2-1, with 8 bases identical to TRBD2. The V segment lost 1 base and the J segment 4 bases; nucleotides outside the gene matches: 4. Germline CDR1 SGHRS, CDR2 YFSETQ. The CDR3 is 15 amino acids. In DNA form, the CDR3 reads TGCGCCAGCAGCTTGAATACGGGGGGGTACAATGAGCAGTTCTTC. It codes for CASSLNTGGYNEQFF.

Only a few counts were recorded for this clonotype. The J gene is TRBJ2-1, the V gene TRBV7-9; perhaps D is TRBD1 or TRBD2 (5 bases each). The CDR3 has 18 residues. Trimming cost V 1 base and J 6 bases, with 22 bases left between them. Germline V gives CDR1 SEHNR, CDR2 FQNEAQ (reference sequence). CDR3 DNA sequence: TGTGCCAGCAGCTTAGTGCCTTGGACACGAGGGTCCCCCAATGAGCAGTTCTTC. It encodes CASSLVPWTRGSPNEQFF.

The chain joins TRBV5-4 to TRBJ2-1; 7 bases line up with TRBD1. Germline loops: CDR1 SGHNT, CDR2 YYREEE (reference sequence). Trimming cost V 10 bases and J 10 bases; bases outside gene matches: 5. The CDR3 runs 10 residues. DNA for the CDR3: TGTGCCCAGGGGGACGCAGAGCAGTTCTTC. Protein: CAQGDAEQFF. The variable domain in full, with the rest retrieved from reference TRBV5-4 and TRBJ2-1, is ETGVTQSPTHLIKTRGQQVTLRCSSQSGHNTVSWYQQALGQGPQFIFQYYREEENGRGNFPPRFSGLQFPNYSSELNVNALELDDSALYLCAQGDAEQFFGPGTRLTVL.

This clonotype was found a few times. The V call is TRBV6-6, the J call TRBJ1-2, with 7 positions matching TRBD1. The germline V gene encodes CDR1 MNHNY and CDR2 SVGAGI (reference sequence). After removal of 5 bases from V and 0 bases from J, the junction contained 6 bases not matched to a gene. The CDR3 length is 15 residues. The CDR3 coding sequence is TGTGCCAGCAGTAATCCGGACAGGTCTAACTATGGCTACACCTTC. It is translated as CASSNPDRSNYGYTF.

This clonotype was detected a few times. The V and J genes are TRBV20-1 and TRBJ1-1; 7 bases map to TRBD1. V lost 5 bases, J lost 5 bases, and 14 bases stayed unmatched. Germline values: CDR1 DFQATT, CDR2 SNEGSKA (reference sequence). The CDR3 is 15 amino acids. The CDR3 reads CSAQYRGRRGTEAFF. The CDR3 region has the DNA TGCAGTGCTCAGTATAGGGGGCGCAGGGGTACTGAAGCTTTCTTT.

Ten or more counts support this clonotype. The chain combines TRBV29-1 with TRBJ2-6, with TRBD1 matching over 8 bases. This CDR3 region has 16 residues. J lost 0 bases, V lost 6 bases, and 7 bases had no gene match. Germline V gives CDR1 SQVTM, CDR2 ANQGSEA. CDR3 residues: CSVGQGLNSGANVLTF. The CDR3 DNA reads TGCAGCGTAGGACAGGGCCTTAACTCTGGGGCCAACGTCCTGACTTTC.

The chain is built from TRBV7-2 and TRBJ1-2; tentatively, D is TRBD1 (6 bases). Germline V lookup: CDR1 SGHTA, CDR2 FQGNSA. The CDR3 is 15 amino acids. Trimming removed 1 base at V and 5 bases at J, with 14 bases between. The CDR3 reads CASSLVGHDPYGYTF. In DNA, the CDR3 is TGTGCCAGCAGCTTAGTGGGACACGACCCATATGGCTACACCTTC.

J is TRBJ2-3 and V is TRBV15; D is possibly TRBD2 (6 bases). There are 12 residues in the CDR3. Germline values: CDR1 LNHNV, CDR2 YYDKDF (reference sequence). Trimming removed 9 bases from V and 5 bases from J, with 12 bases in between. The chain's CDR3 is CATRRGVDTQYF. CDR3 DNA: TGTGCCACTAGGCGGGGCGTAGATACGCAGTATTTT.

This clonotype occurred many times. This sequence joins TRBV6-1 and TRBJ1-2, with D possibly being TRBD1 (6 bases). Germline assignment: CDR1 MNHNS and CDR2 SASEGT. Trimming cost V 6 bases and J 3 bases, with 14 bases left between them. The CDR3 runs 14 residues. CDR3 DNA: TGTGCCAGCAGCCCCTACAGGGTAGACTATGGCTACACCTTC. It yields the protein CASSPYRVDYGYTF.

Points on this clonotype: Relative to the germline gene, one junction end is altered; a read error may explain this. J is TRBJ2-3 and V is TRBV5-6; D gene uncertain. The CDR3 extends over 14 amino acids. CDR1 and CDR2 from the germline V gene are SGHDT and YYEEEE. In DNA, the CDR3 is TGTGCCAGCAGCTTGGCGGTAGGTACAGATACGCCGTATTTT. It is translated as CASSLAVGTDTPYF.

This clonotype was picked up many times. The chain has TRBV20-1 and TRBJ2-7, with D tentatively TRBD1 (5 bases). The CDR3 consists of 13 residues. The germline V gene has CDR1 DFQATT and CDR2 SNEGSKA (reference sequence). V lost 6 bases, J lost 3 bases, and 15 bases lay in between. In nucleotides, the CDR3 is TGCAGTGCCACCGAAGGGGCTCTCTACGAGCAGTACTTC. Translation gives CSATEGALYEQYF.